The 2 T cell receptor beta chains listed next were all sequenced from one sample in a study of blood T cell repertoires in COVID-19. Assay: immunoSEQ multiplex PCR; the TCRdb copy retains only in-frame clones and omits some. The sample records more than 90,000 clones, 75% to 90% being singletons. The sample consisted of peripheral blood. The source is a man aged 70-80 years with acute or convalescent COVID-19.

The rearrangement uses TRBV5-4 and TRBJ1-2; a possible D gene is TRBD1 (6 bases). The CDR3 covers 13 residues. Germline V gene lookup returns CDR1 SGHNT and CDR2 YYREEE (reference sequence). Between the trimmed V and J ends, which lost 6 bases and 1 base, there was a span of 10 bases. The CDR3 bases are TGTGCCAGCACCCTACAGGGTAACTATGGCTACACCTTC. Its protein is CASTLQGNYGYTF.

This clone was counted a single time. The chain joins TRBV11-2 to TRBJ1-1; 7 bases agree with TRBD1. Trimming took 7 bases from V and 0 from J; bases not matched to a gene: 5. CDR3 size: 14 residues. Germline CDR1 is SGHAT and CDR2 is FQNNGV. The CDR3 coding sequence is TGTGCCAGCACCGCGGACAGGTTGAACACTGAAGCTTTCTTT. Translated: CASTADRLNTEAFF.